This entry lists 17 T cell receptor beta chains sequenced from one sample in a study of T cell changes during pregnancy in multiple sclerosis. Produced via immunoSEQ multiplex PCR; TCRdb's table is partial and in-frame only. The sample carries 70,000 to 75,000 clones, 80% to 90% recorded once. The starting material was peripheral blood, obtained before pregnancy. The receptors originated from a female donor with multiple sclerosis, enrolled in a pregnancy study.

The V and J genes are TRBV25-1 and TRBJ2-7, with D hard to call. The CDR3 is made up of 11 amino acids. The V gene's germline CDR1 is MGHDK and CDR2 SYGVNS. V lost 3 bases to trimming and J lost 7 bases, with 7 bases between them. The CDR3 nucleotides are TGTGCCAGCAGTGATTTGTATGAGCAGTACTTC. Protein sequence: CASSDLYEQYF.

The V and J genes are TRBV19 and TRBJ1-5; a weak D match, TRBD1 (6 bases). Germline V gene sequence: CDR1 LNHDA, CDR2 SQIVND (reference sequence). The ends were cut back, 4 bases at V and 3 bases at J, with 19 bases in the middle. The CDR3 is made up of 17 amino acids. Written as DNA, the CDR3 is TGTGCCAGTAGTACCCCAATAAACAGGGACGACAATCAGCCCCAGCATTTT. Translation gives CASSTPINRDDNQPQHF.

J is TRBJ2-1 and V is TRBV25-1; 7 bases map to TRBD2. V was clipped by 4 bases and J by 9 bases; unmatched bases: 12. Germline V gene data show CDR1 as MGHDK and CDR2 as SYGVNS. The CDR3 is 15 amino acids. The CDR3 DNA is TGTGCCAGCAGTGGGTTCGGCGGGGGACGAGGTGAGCAGTTCTTC. Protein sequence: CASSGFGGGRGEQFF.

The genes are TRBV2 and TRBJ2-1; TRBD2 agrees at 8 bases. V lost 8 bases, J lost 4 bases, and 7 bases stayed unmatched. Germline V lookup: CDR1 SNHLY, CDR2 FYNNEI. The CDR3 spans 14 residues. CDR3 sequence reads: CASPRGGVYNEQFF. The CDR3 DNA reads as TGTGCCAGCCCTCGGGGGGGGGTATACAATGAGCAGTTCTTC. Combining the CDR3 with reference TRBV2 and TRBJ2-1 gives the whole variable domain EPEVTQTPSHQVTQMGQEVILRCVPISNHLYFYWYRQILGQKVEFLVSFYNNEISEKSEIFDDQFSVERPDGSNFTLKIRSTKLEDSAMYFCASPRGGVYNEQFFGPGTRLTVL.

This sequence joins TRBV6-9 and TRBJ1-1; no firm D call. CDR3 length equals 10 residues. Per the germline V gene, CDR1 is MNHGY and CDR2 is SVAAGI. The V and J ends lost 8 bases and 3 bases respectively, with 4 bases between them. The CDR3 DNA sequence: TGTGCCAGCCGGTACACTGAAGCTTTCTTT. This codes for CASRYTEAFF.

CDR3 nucleotide sequence: TGCGCCAGCAGCACAACTCAGGGAATGTATGGCTACACCTTC. Protein: CASSTTQGMYGYTF. This sequence joins TRBV5-1 and TRBJ1-2; a possible D gene is TRBD1 (5 bases). The CDR3 runs to 14 residues. Per the germline V gene, CDR1 is SGHRS and CDR2 is YFSETQ. Between the trimmed V and J ends, which lost 4 bases and 5 bases, there was a span of 15 bases. The complete variable domain, with remaining parts taken from reference TRBV5-1 and TRBJ1-2, reads KAGVTQTPRYLIKTRGQQVTLSCSPISGHRSVSWYQQTPGQGLQFLFEYFSETQRNKGNFPGRFSGRQFSNSRSEMNVSTLELGDSALYLCASSTTQGMYGYTFGSGTRLTVV.

DNA for the CDR3: TGTGCCACCGACAGGGTTAGGGCTGAAGCTTTCTTT. Encoded protein: CATDRVRAEAFF. This sequence joins TRBV6-1 and TRBJ1-1; 7 bases fit TRBD1. V was clipped by 10 bases and J by 6 bases; unmatched bases: 8. This CDR3 comprises 12 residues. The germline V gene has CDR1 MNHNS and CDR2 SASEGT.

The rearrangement joins TRBV27 to TRBJ2-5, with D possibly TRBD1 on 5 matching bases. The V end lost 2 bases, the J end lost 4 bases, and 5 bases lay between the germline ends. The CDR3 runs 12 residues. CDR1 is MNHEY and CDR2 is SMNVEV in the germline V gene (reference sequence). CDR3 sequence: CASSLQGETQYF. The CDR3 coding sequence is TGTGCCAGCAGTTTACAGGGAGAGACCCAGTACTTC.

The rearrangement uses TRBV18 and TRBJ1-1, with D possibly matching TRBD1 (6 bases). V lost 8 bases, J lost 5 bases, and 9 bases lay in between. CDR3 length equals 11 residues. The germline V gene encodes CDR1 KGHSH and CDR2 LQKENI. CDR3: CASHRATEAFF. The CDR3 DNA reads as TGTGCCAGCCACAGGGCGACTGAAGCTTTCTTT.

The gene calls are TRBV6-1 and TRBJ1-2; weak D call: TRBD1 (5 bases). This CDR3 has 13 residues. Germline V gives CDR1 MNHNS, CDR2 SASEGT. The V and J ends lost 2 bases and 4 bases respectively, with 8 bases between them. The CDR3 loop is CASSEPGGYGYTF. DNA of the CDR3: TGTGCCAGCAGTGAACCCGGGGGCTATGGCTACACCTTC.

The CDR3 here is CASSFVLNTGELFF. The CDR3 nucleotides are TGTGCCAGCAGCTTCGTCCTAAACACCGGGGAGCTGTTTTTT. The V and J genes are TRBV5-6 and TRBJ2-2; D is unclear. This CDR3 is built from 14 residues. The V gene's germline CDR1 is SGHDT and CDR2 YYEEEE. Trimming removed 2 bases from V and 2 bases from J, with 7 bases in between.

The chain has TRBV5-5 and TRBJ1-1; D remains ambiguous. Germline V gives CDR1 SGHKS, CDR2 YYEKEE (reference sequence). The CDR3 runs 13 residues. V was shortened by 5 bases and J by 2 bases, with 10 bases between the two germline ends. In DNA form, the CDR3 reads TGTGCCAGCAGTTTTGGAGGAAACACTGAAGCTTTCTTT. Translation: CASSFGGNTEAFF. The full variable domain, its missing parts supplied by reference TRBV5-5 and TRBJ1-1, is DAGVTQSPTHLIKTRGQQVTLRCSPISGHKSVSWYQQVLGQGPQFIFQYYEKEERGRGNFPDRFSARQFPNYSSELNVNALLLGDSALYLCASSFGGNTEAFFGQGTRLTVV.

The rearrangement links TRBV11-2 to TRBJ2-7; the D gene is possibly TRBD2 (6 bases). Germline V gene data show CDR1 as SGHAT and CDR2 as FQNNGV. Trimming took off 3 bases at V and 0 bases at J, with 9 bases between the two ends. CDR3 length: 14 amino acids. This CDR3 reads CASSFLASSYEQYF. The CDR3 coding sequence is TGTGCCAGCAGCTTTCTAGCGAGCTCCTACGAGCAGTACTTC.

The chain combines TRBV5-4 with TRBJ1-1; 7 nucleotides line up with TRBD1. Unmatched junction bases numbered 3, after V lost 3 bases and J lost 1 base. Germline values: CDR1 SGHNT, CDR2 YYREEE (reference sequence). CDR3 length: 14 residues. The DNA for the CDR3 is TGTGCCAGCAGCTACCGGGACAGGAACACTGAAGCTTTCTTT. Residues: CASSYRDRNTEAFF.

The chain has TRBV7-2 and TRBJ1-1; D ambiguous. V lost 4 bases, J lost 1 base, and 7 bases lay in between. The CDR3 has 13 amino acids. CDR1 is SGHTA and CDR2 is FQGNSA in the germline V gene. DNA for the CDR3: TGTGCCAGCAGCTGGTCCGGGAACACTGAAGCTTTCTTT. This codes for CASSWSGNTEAFF.

This chain links TRBV10-3 with TRBJ1-1, with 9 bases identical to TRBD1. The CDR3 has 14 amino acids. V lost 8 bases, J lost 4 bases, and 8 bases stayed unmatched. Germline CDR1 reads ENHRY; CDR2 reads SYGVKD. The CDR3 protein is CAIGRTGVSTEAFF. DNA for the CDR3: TGTGCCATCGGGCGGACAGGGGTGAGCACTGAAGCTTTCTTT.

This clone occurred once. The rearrangement joins TRBV7-2 to TRBJ2-5; 8 bases agree with TRBD2. This CDR3 region has 18 residues. Germline V CDR1 and CDR2: SGHTA, FQGNSA. Trimming cost V 2 bases and J 5 bases; bases outside gene matches: 16. The CDR3 loop reads CASSLRLFERESSETQYF. CDR3 nucleotide sequence: TGTGCCAGCAGCTTACGTCTCTTTGAGCGGGAGAGTTCTGAGACCCAGTACTTC.